This T cell receptor (beta chain) came from a study of regulatory T cells in long-lasting Graves disease. Time point defined: persistent/refractory GD, antithyroid drugs over 5 years with positive TRAb. Generation of the TCR library employed RNA extracted from PBMCs. EDTA tubes were used for drawing 8 to 9 milliliters of peripheral blood. The authors built TCR beta libraries using iRepertoire HTBI primers and Arm-PCR of CDR3 regions. TCRdb used MiXCR to reprocess the multiplex PCR reads, holding one entry per CDR3 protein. Found here are some 340,000 distinct CDR3 sequences, roughly 25% of them singletons; the top ten hold 25% to 30%. This clonotype has only a few counts. The CDR3 is made up of 16 amino acids. Germline CDR1 MNHEY, CDR2 SVGEGT. V trimming: 7 bases; J trimming: 4 bases; junction bases outside the gene matches: 13.

The chain links TRBV6-2 or TRBV6-3 to TRBJ1-1; TRBD1 matches at 9 bases. The TCR originated in a woman in her thirties or forties with Graves disease. The sample was peripheral blood mononuclear cells (PBMCs), taken when the disease was refractory, from a patient treated with antithyroid drugs. CDR3 coding DNA: TGTGCCAGCACCTACTCATTCGGGACAGGGCTCACTGAAGCTTTCTTT. Translation: CASTYSFGTGLTEAFF.